The rows below give T cell receptor beta chains drawn from one sample of a study of T cells after yellow fever vaccination. MiXCR, applied by TCRdb to the 5' RACE reads, yields one record per CDR3 protein. The sample yields 200,000 to 250,000 distinct CDR3 sequences, 6.9% seen once. Sequencing used CD4+ T cells sorted from PBMCs, obtained 15 days after the yellow fever booster vaccination. The receptors derive from a man between 25 and 39 years old who received the YFV17D yellow fever vaccine. CDR3s include the opening cysteine and the closing phenylalanine or tryptophan.

V gene,J gene,CDR3 protein
TRBV6-5,TRBJ1-3,CASSYSGQGIFGNTIYF
TRBV6-2/TRBV6-3,TRBJ2-1,CASSQTRHEQFF
TRBV5-1,TRBJ2-6,CASSLAPSGANVLTF
TRBV21-1,TRBJ2-7,CASSTIAGHLDF
TRBV12-3/TRBV12-4,TRBJ2-2,CASRWTQTGELFF
TRBV18,TRBJ1-3,CASSQGQGSSGNTIYF
TRBV12-3/TRBV12-4,TRBJ1-1,CASSSRTGSMNTEAFF
TRBV20-1,TRBJ2-7,CSARLGPTGEQYF
TRBV6-2/TRBV6-3,TRBJ1-2,CASRVTRKGQDYGYTF
TRBV12-3/TRBV12-4,TRBJ2-5,CASSLDRFSETQYF
TRBV6-1,TRBJ1-2,CASSPGTGGYNYGYTF
TRBV7-2,TRBJ2-7,CASSFGAVGEQYF
TRBV4-3,TRBJ2-4,CASSPQGAKNIQYF
TRBV20-1,TRBJ2-3,CSAGGASSPGDTQYF
TRBV6-2/TRBV6-3,TRBJ2-1,CASTSNYNEQFF
TRBV3-1,TRBJ2-4,CASSQQVAKNIQYF
TRBV10-3,TRBJ2-1,CAIKGLAGEHEQFF
TRBV7-6,TRBJ2-1,CASSFLERTYNEQFF